Sequencing of this TCR beta chain was carried out in a study of T cells in Graves' hyperthyroidism and ophthalmopathy. Points from the study as a whole: Model predictions of ophthalmopathy came a median approximately 6.8 months before onset.

Calling Graves' hyperthyroidism stable meant ophthalmopathy did not progress within 18 months. PBMCs were obtained from 10 ml fresh peripheral blood. Amplification of TCR beta CDR3 regions was performed using RNA transcripts as template. First-round RT-PCR of the TCR CDR3 relied on the HTBI primer set. TCRdb independently ran MiXCR on the multiplex PCR reads; one entry per CDR3 protein. The sample lists over 700,000 distinct CDR3 sequences; about 35% were seen once. The sample holds many counts of this clonotype. The target antigen is unknown. Per the germline V gene, CDR1 is SGHAT and CDR2 is FQNNGV. V was pared by 5 bases and J by 8 bases, with 18 bases between. The CDR3 has 14 amino acids.

This receptor was obtained from a woman in her thirties or forties with Graves' hyperthyroidism. Sequenced: blood. V usage is TRBV11-2 and J usage is TRBJ1-2; perhaps TRBD1 as D (6 bases). The CDR3 protein is CASSPPQGFLGYTF. The CDR3 region has the DNA TGTGCCAGCAGCCCACCACAGGGATTTCTCGGCTACACCTTC.